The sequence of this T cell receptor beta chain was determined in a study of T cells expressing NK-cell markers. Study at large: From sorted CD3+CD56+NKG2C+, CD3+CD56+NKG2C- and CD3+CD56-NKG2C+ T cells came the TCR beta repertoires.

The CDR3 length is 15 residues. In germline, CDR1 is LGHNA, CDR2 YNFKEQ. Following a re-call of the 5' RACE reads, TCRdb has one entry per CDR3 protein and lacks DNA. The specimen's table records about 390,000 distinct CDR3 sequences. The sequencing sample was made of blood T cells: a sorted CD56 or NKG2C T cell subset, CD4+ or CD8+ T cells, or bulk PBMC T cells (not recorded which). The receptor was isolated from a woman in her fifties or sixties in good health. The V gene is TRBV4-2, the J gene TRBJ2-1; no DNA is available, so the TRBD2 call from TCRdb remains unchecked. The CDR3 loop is CASSPEPSGRDEQFF.